This T cell receptor beta chain was obtained from a study of low-dose radiotherapy and immunotherapy resistance in tumors (dated by TCRdb to 2021 to 2024). For the study in its entirety: In Cohort 1, each fraction delivered 0.5 Gy every 2 weeks, and the prescribed total PTV dose was 6.5 Gy. Eight patients were included in the translational analysis, namely three from the first dose cohort plus the first five from the second dose cohort. In Cohort 2, 1 Gy per fraction was delivered every two weeks, for a total of 13 Gy over 26 weeks. Nivolumab was administered intravenously as a 240 mg flat dose every two weeks, and ipilimumab was administered intravenously at 1 mg/kg every six weeks. Every two weeks, patients got intravenous cyclophosphamide at 200 mg/m2, given one day ahead of each radiation and immunotherapy administration. The trial did not randomize participants into treatment groups. Starting on cycle 1 day 1, patients took 300 mg of aspirin by mouth once daily for four cycles.

Ten or more counts support this clonotype. Its recognized antigen is unknown. No base-level quality is on record; no much larger clone is a single base apart. This specimen's time point label, per the study, means: before trial treatment. The donors took part in RACIN, a single-arm, phase I, dose-escalation trial that combined nivolumab, ipilimumab, aspirin, low-dose cyclophosphamide and low-dose radiotherapy. Eligible patients had advanced, TIL-negative solid tumors. The sample was run on an Illumina HiSeq 2500. First-strand cDNA was synthesized using Superscript III and a set of TRAV- and TRBV-specific primers, so that both TCRalpha and TCRbeta chains were covered. TCRs were amplified for 20 to 25 PCR cycles with Phusion, using a constant-region primer paired with the adapter attached to the V primers. The MessageAmp II aRNA Amplification Kit was used to amplify the isolated mRNA, with in vitro transcription run for more than 15 hours at 37 degrees C. The Dynabeads mRNA DIRECT Purification Kit was used to isolate mRNA for TCR sequencing. Indexed Illumina adapters were added in a second 25-cycle Phusion PCR, and the resulting products were purified with AMPure XP beads. The study's processing was this. Custom Perl scripts were used to pool TCR sequences that encoded the same protein, to remove out-of-frame sequences, and to calculate the abundance of each clonotype. TCR sequences supported by only a single read were excluded from analysis. The metrics used to describe the repertoires included Shannon entropy, Gini index, clonality, richness, and the frequency of TCRs shared between repertoires. The raw public reads went through TCRdb reprocessing: fastp at Q25, MiXCR clone calling, in-frame beta chains kept. Every distinct CDR3 protein forms one entry, paired with its most common genes and DNA. These V and J calls derive from TCRdb rather than the authors' analysis. The sample includes under 95,000 distinct CDR3 sequences, with 15% to 20% observed a single time. The ten largest clonotypes hold approximately 2.8% of the sample.

The specimen was PBMCs, collected before treatment. The sequence came from a male donor with prostate cancer.

This receptor carries the CDR3 CASSQDRGFNEKLFF. The nucleotide sequence is TGCGCCAGCAGCCAAGATAGGGGGTTTAATGAAAAACTGTTTTTT. The chain joins TRBV4-1 to TRBJ1-4; TRBD1 is perhaps the D gene, given 6 matching bases. The CDR1 and CDR2 encoded by the germline V gene are MGHRA and YSYEKL. V lost 0 bases and J lost 4 bases; the stretch between them is 9 bases long. Counted from cysteine to phenylalanine, this CDR3 has 15 amino acids. Of all the DNA, just the CDR3 is kept, 45 bases in frame from base 1.